This TCR beta chain was found in a study of cytomegalovirus exposure and HLA in healthy donors. Study in general: Membership in the Caucasian-associated ancestry cluster was found for around 81% of fewer than 450 genotyped donors.

PCR involved 60 Vbeta and 13 Jbeta primers. Libraries were prepared by immunoSEQ multiplex PCR; TCRdb keeps only in-frame clonotypes and omits some of them. The sample has about 160,000 clones; approximately 79% are singletons. Points from the study as a whole: Among TCR beta chains, those listed as cytomegalovirus-associated numbered around 160. In a later analysis, several top co-occurrence clusters appeared linked to parvovirus B19, influenza, CMV and Epstein-Barr virus. TCR beta sequences reportedly predicted the HLA-A and HLA-B alleles of most subjects accurately.

This clone has only a few counts. No antigen is known for it. The CDR3 sequence is 14 residues long. Germline assignment: CDR1 MNHEY and CDR2 SMNVEV (reference sequence). The V gene lost 5 bases and the J gene lost 8 bases, with 16 bases spanning the gap. The receptor comes from a man aged 45-60 years in good health and CMV-seropositive. The sequencing input was PBMCs. V usage is TRBV27 and J usage is TRBJ2-1; a weak D match, TRBD2 (5 bases). The CDR3 spells CASSKDFIGDEQFF. CDR3 in DNA: TGTGCCAGCAGTAAGGACTTTATTGGCGATGAGCAGTTCTTC.